This T cell receptor beta chain was obtained from a study of control samples from healthy donors and cancer patients (dated by TCRdb to 2018 to 2020). The CDR3, cysteine through phenylalanine, is 12 amino acids long. Solely the CDR3 DNA is kept, with 36 bases framed from the first base. The germline V gene provides CDR1 MDHEN and CDR2 SYDVKM. V and J are truncated by 2 bases and 4 bases respectively, leaving an intervening sequence of 6 bases. Library preparation was by the immunoSEQ multiplex PCR assay. Sourced from immuneACCESS, this table was stored by TCRdb with only in-frame sequences that have V and J called. A share of the clones is absent; for the studies checked, an unresolved V gene accounts for under half, and the remainder has no known explanation. Here the sample has about 85,000 clones; approximately 91% occur a single time. About 7.4% of the sample comes from the top ten. A word on this clone: The target of this receptor is not known. Base qualities are not provided; no much larger clone lies one nucleotide away.

Sequenced: blood. The sequence joins TRBV28 to TRBJ2-7; the D gene cannot be named for sure. The sequence derives from a woman aged 55-70 years in good health. Here the CDR3 is given as CASSLAYYEQYF. The sequenced DNA: TGTGCCAGCAGTTTAGCCTATTACGAGCAGTACTTC.